The 18 T cell receptor beta chains in this list originate from one sample, sequenced in a study of blood T cell repertoires in COVID-19. Assay: immunoSEQ multiplex PCR; the TCRdb copy retains only in-frame clones and omits some. The sample yields 68,000 or so clones, roughly nine tenths seen once. The sample was peripheral blood. The receptors originated from a man in his forties or fifties with active COVID-19.

The chain joins TRBV3-1 (or the pseudogene TRBV3-2) to TRBJ2-7; 7 bases match TRBD1. The V gene end was trimmed by 1 base and the J gene end by 0 bases; junction bases not matched to a gene: 12. Germline CDR1 is LGHDT and CDR2 is YNNKEL (reference sequence). This CDR3 spans 18 amino acids. CDR3 DNA: TGTGCCAGCAGCCAAGCTACTCTCACAGGGGCCTCCTCCTACGAGCAGTACTTC. It is translated as CASSQATLTGASSYEQYF.

The chain links TRBV5-1 to TRBJ1-1; perhaps TRBD1 as D (5 bases). The germline V and J ends were trimmed by 1 base and 3 bases, with 13 bases remaining between them. The CDR3 runs 15 residues. Looked up from germline, CDR1 is SGHRS and CDR2 is YFSETQ. The DNA for the CDR3 is TGCGCCAGCAGCTTGATGGGGCGGTGGGACACTGAAGCTTTCTTT. Its protein is CASSLMGRWDTEAFF.

The chain links TRBV28 to TRBJ2-3; D perhaps matches TRBD2 (5 bases). Germline V lookup: CDR1 MDHEN, CDR2 SYDVKM. Deletions cut 10 bases from V and 6 bases from J, with 14 bases between. The CDR3 spans 12 residues. CDR3 nucleotide sequence: TGTGCCACCTCCCGAGCGGCTGATACGCAGTATTTT. Its protein is CATSRAADTQYF.

The V call is TRBV6-6, the J call TRBJ1-5; D is undetermined. The V gene lost 5 bases and the J gene lost 0 bases, with 17 bases spanning the gap. Germline V gene data show CDR1 as MNHNY and CDR2 as SVGAGI (reference sequence). This CDR3 has 17 residues. Here the CDR3 DNA reads TGTGCCAGCAGTCCCATTCTACACCGGAGTAGCAATCAGCCCCAGCATTTT. This encodes CASSPILHRSSNQPQHF.

The gene calls are TRBV11-2 and TRBJ1-2, with D possibly TRBD1 on 6 matching bases. Deletions cut 5 bases from V and 4 bases from J, with 11 bases between. This CDR3 has 13 amino acids. Germline-derived CDR1 and CDR2 are SGHAT and FQNNGV. DNA for the CDR3: TGTGCCAGCAGCCAGGACAGCGTCTATGGCTACACCTTC. This encodes CASSQDSVYGYTF. The entire variable domain, with the rest obtained from reference TRBV11-2 and TRBJ1-2, is as follows: EAGVAQSPRYKIIEKRQSVAFWCNPISGHATLYWYQQILGQGPKLLIQFQNNGVVDDSQLPKDRFSAERLKGVDSTLKIQPAKLEDSAVYLCASSQDSVYGYTFGSGTRLTVV.

The V and J genes are TRBV9 and TRBJ2-5, with D maybe TRBD1 (5 bases). This CDR3 has 14 amino acids. Trimming pared 0 bases from V and 5 bases from J, leaving 11 bases between. Per the germline V gene, CDR1 is SGDLS and CDR2 is YYNGEE. CDR3 coding DNA: TGTGCCAGCAGCGTAGCTACAGGTCTGGAGACCCAGTACTTC. It is translated as CASSVATGLETQYF.

The chain employs TRBV13 and TRBJ2-7; D possibly corresponds to TRBD1 (7 bases). Germline CDR1 is PRHDT and CDR2 is FYEKMQ (reference sequence). Trimming stripped 6 bases from V and 2 bases from J, with 14 bases between. CDR3 length: 14 residues. CDR3 sequence (DNA): TGTGCCAGCAGGCCCTCAGGGGGGCCCTACGAGCAGTACTTC. This translates into CASRPSGGPYEQYF.

This clone was detected only a few times. The chain has TRBV15 and TRBJ1-6; tentatively, D is TRBD1 (6 bases). The CDR3 loop spans 13 amino acids. V lost 9 bases, J lost 7 bases, and 13 bases lay in between. Germline V gene lookup returns CDR1 LNHNV and CDR2 YYDKDF (reference sequence). CDR3 in amino acids: CATANRENSPLHF. CDR3 bases: TGTGCCACGGCAAACAGGGAGAATTCACCCCTCCACTTT. Using reference TRBV15 and TRBJ1-6 for the parts outside the CDR3, the full variable domain is DAMVIQNPRYQVTQFGKPVTLSCSQTLNHNVMYWYQQKSSQAPKLLFHYYDKDFNNEADTPDNFQSRRPNTSFCFLDIRSPGLGDTAMYLCATANRENSPLHFGNGTRLTVT.

This chain uses TRBV9 with TRBJ2-2, with D possibly TRBD2 on 5 matching bases. CDR1 and CDR2 from the germline V gene are SGDLS and YYNGEE. This CDR3 contains 15 residues. Trimming shortened V by 3 bases and J by 4 bases, and 13 bases separated the two germline ends. CDR3 bases: TGTGCCAGCAGCGCCGAGGGTGTGGGCACCGGGGAGCTGTTTTTT. It codes for CASSAEGVGTGELFF.

The gene calls are TRBV2 and TRBJ2-7; 11 bases map to TRBD1. Germline V gene sequence: CDR1 SNHLY, CDR2 FYNNEI. The CDR3 contains 14 residues. Trimming at V came to 6 bases and at J to 2 bases, leaving 3 bases not matched to a gene. The DNA of the CDR3 is TGTGCCAGCAGATCGGACAGGGGGCCCTACGAGCAGTACTTC. Amino acids: CASRSDRGPYEQYF.

This chain uses TRBV6-5 with TRBJ1-5, with a weak D call TRBD1 (5 bases). There are 14 residues in the CDR3. Germline V gene data show CDR1 as MNHEY and CDR2 as SVGAGI. Trimming left V 2 bases short and J 4 bases short, with 9 bases between. The DNA of the CDR3 is TGTGCCAGCAGTTACGTTCAGGGTAATCAGCCCCAGCATTTT. Its protein product is CASSYVQGNQPQHF.

The rearrangement joins TRBV24-1 to TRBJ1-4, with 8 bases matching TRBD1. Germline values: CDR1 KGHDR, CDR2 SFDVKD. Trimming at V came to 8 bases and at J to 4 bases, leaving 8 bases not matched to a gene. This CDR3 contains 15 residues. CDR3 DNA: TGTGCCACCAACCTCCCAGGGGGCCTTAATGAAAAACTGTTTTTT. Protein: CATNLPGGLNEKLFF.

The genes are TRBV6-1 and TRBJ2-3; 14 bases agree with TRBD2. The CDR3 totals 17 residues. Trimming took 4 bases from V and 5 from J; bases not matched to a gene: 8. Germline V CDR1 and CDR2: MNHNS, SASEGT. CDR3 region: CASSGRLAGGLRDTQYF. In nucleotides, the CDR3 is TGTGCCAGCAGTGGGAGACTAGCGGGGGGGCTACGAGATACGCAGTATTTT.

This chain uses TRBV5-1 with TRBJ2-1, with 9 bases aligning to TRBD2. The CDR3 length is 14 residues. Per germline, CDR1 SGHRS and CDR2 YFSETQ. J lost 15 bases, V lost 0 bases, and 10 bases had no gene match. This CDR3 reads CASSLGASGAARFF. As DNA, the CDR3 is TGCGCCAGCAGCTTGGGGGCTAGCGGGGCCGCTCGGTTCTTC.

The chain links TRBV15 to TRBJ2-3; D possibly corresponds to TRBD2 (5 bases). Germline V lookup: CDR1 LNHNV, CDR2 YYDKDF (reference sequence). This CDR3 is built from 16 residues. V was trimmed by 6 bases and J by 2 bases, leaving 18 bases between them. The CDR3: CATRGRPGSFTDTQYF. The CDR3 DNA is TGTGCCACCAGAGGCCGTCCGGGGTCCTTCACAGATACGCAGTATTTT.

The rearrangement links TRBV19 to TRBJ1-1, with 9 bases lining up with TRBD1. CDR1 is LNHDA and CDR2 is SQIVND in the germline V gene (reference sequence). Trimming at V came to 6 bases and at J to 4 bases, leaving 3 bases not matched to a gene. This CDR3 is built from 13 residues. The CDR3 region is CASRQGAITEAFF. CDR3 bases: TGTGCCAGTAGACAGGGGGCGATCACTGAAGCTTTCTTT.

CDR3 protein: CASSRGQGGAFKETQYF. In DNA, the CDR3 is TGCGCCAGCAGCCGCGGACAGGGTGGTGCCTTTAAAGAGACCCAGTACTTC. The chain employs TRBV5-1 and TRBJ2-5, with TRBD1 matching 8 bases. The CDR3 has 17 amino acids. Trimming took 4 bases from V and 3 from J; bases not matched to a gene: 14. The germline CDR1 and CDR2 sequences are SGHRS and YFSETQ.

This clone showed up just once. This sequence joins TRBV6-1 and TRBJ2-5, with D maybe TRBD1 (6 bases). Trimming removed 2 bases from V and 7 bases from J, with 20 bases in between. The germline V gene has CDR1 MNHNS and CDR2 SASEGT. The CDR3 is 16 residues long. CDR3 sequence: CASSERDTLTPRTQYF. The CDR3 bases are TGTGCCAGCAGTGAAAGGGACACCCTAACCCCACGGACCCAGTACTTC.